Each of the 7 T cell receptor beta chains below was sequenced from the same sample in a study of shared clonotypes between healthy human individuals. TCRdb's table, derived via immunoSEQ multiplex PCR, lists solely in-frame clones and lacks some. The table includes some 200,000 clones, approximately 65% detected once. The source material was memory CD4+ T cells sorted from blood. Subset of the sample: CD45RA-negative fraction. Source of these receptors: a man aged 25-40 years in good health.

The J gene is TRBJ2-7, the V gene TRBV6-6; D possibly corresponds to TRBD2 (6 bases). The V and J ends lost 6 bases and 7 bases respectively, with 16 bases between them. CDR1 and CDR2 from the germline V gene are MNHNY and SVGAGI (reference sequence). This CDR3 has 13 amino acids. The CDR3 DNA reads TGTGCCAGCAGCCCAAGGGGACTCTTGGAGCAGTACTTC. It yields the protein CASSPRGLLEQYF.

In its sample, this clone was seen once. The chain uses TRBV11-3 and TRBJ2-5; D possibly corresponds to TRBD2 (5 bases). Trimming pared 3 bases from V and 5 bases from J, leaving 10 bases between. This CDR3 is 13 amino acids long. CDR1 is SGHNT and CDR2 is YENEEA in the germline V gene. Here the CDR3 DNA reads TGTGCCAGCAGCTTGCGGAGGAGGGAGACCCAGTACTTC. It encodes CASSLRRRETQYF.

As DNA, the CDR3 is TGTGCCAGCAGCACCCGGACTAGCGGGGGAGGGGTGGAGACCCAGTACTTC. Protein sequence: CASSTRTSGGGVETQYF. The chain has TRBV11-2 and TRBJ2-5; 13 positions agree with TRBD2. V lost 5 bases to trimming and J lost 5 bases; unmatched junction nucleotides: 11. CDR1 and CDR2 from the germline V gene are SGHAT and FQNNGV. The length of the CDR3 is 17 residues. The whole variable domain, remainder taken from reference TRBV11-2 and TRBJ2-5, is EAGVAQSPRYKIIEKRQSVAFWCNPISGHATLYWYQQILGQGPKLLIQFQNNGVVDDSQLPKDRFSAERLKGVDSTLKIQPAKLEDSAVYLCASSTRTSGGGVETQYFGPGTRLLVL.

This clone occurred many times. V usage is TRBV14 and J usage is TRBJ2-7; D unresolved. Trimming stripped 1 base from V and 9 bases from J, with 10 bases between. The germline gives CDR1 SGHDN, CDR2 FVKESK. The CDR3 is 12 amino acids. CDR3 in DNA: TGTGCCAGCAGCCAAGCCTTGGACCTGCAGTACTTC. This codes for CASSQALDLQYF.

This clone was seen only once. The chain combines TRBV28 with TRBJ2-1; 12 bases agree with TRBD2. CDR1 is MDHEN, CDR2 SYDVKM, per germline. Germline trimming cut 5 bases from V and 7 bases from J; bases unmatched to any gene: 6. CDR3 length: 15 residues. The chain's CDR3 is CASSTGTSGPNEQFF. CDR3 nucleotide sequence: TGTGCCAGCAGTACCGGGACTAGCGGGCCTAATGAGCAGTTCTTC.

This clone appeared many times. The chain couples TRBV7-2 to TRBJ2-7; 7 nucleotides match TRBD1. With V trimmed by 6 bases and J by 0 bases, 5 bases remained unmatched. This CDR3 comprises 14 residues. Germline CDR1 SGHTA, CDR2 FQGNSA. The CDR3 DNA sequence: TGTGCCAGCAGGGTAGGGGGCGGCTCCTACGAGCAGTACTTC. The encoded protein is CASRVGGGSYEQYF. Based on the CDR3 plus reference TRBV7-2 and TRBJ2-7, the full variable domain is GAGVSQSPSNKVTEKGKDVELRCDPISGHTALYWYRQSLGQGLEFLIYFQGNSAPDKSGLPSDRFSAERTGGSVSTLTIQRTQQEDSAVYLCASRVGGGSYEQYFGPGTRLTVT.

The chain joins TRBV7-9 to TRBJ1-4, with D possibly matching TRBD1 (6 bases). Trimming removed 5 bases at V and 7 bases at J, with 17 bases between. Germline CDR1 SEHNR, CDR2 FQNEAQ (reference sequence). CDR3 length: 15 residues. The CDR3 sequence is CASSTLDSSLEKLFF. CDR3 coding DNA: TGTGCCAGCAGCACTCTGGACAGCTCCCTTGAAAAACTGTTTTTT.